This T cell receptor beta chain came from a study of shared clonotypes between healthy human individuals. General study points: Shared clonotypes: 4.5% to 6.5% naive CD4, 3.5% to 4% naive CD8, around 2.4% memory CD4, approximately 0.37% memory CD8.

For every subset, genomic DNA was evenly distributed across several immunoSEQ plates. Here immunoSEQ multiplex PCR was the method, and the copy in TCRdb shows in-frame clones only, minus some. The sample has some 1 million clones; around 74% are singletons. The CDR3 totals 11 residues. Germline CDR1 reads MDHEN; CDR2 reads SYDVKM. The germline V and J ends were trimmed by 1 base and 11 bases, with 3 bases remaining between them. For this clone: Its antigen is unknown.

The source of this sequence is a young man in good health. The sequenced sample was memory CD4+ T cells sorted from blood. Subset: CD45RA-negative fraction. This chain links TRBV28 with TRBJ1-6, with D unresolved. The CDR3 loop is CASSLFPPLHF. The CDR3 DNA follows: TGTGCCAGCAGTTTATTCCCACCCCTCCACTTT.